These T cell receptor beta chains were read from a single sample in a study of OX40 agonist ivuxolimab in advanced cancers. Clones were sequenced by immunoSEQ multiplex PCR, and TCRdb holds only the in-frame ones, with some missing. The repertoire consists of over 30,000 clones, with around 90% occurring once and the leading ten covering about 35%. The sample here was CD4+ or CD8+ T cells sorted from blood, taken in a trial of the OX40 agonist ivuxolimab. The receptors here all came from an adult with an advanced solid tumor such as melanoma, head and neck, liver or kidney cancer. Both conserved end residues are part of each CDR3. The D gene is left open where the match is weak. The size entry is marked missing in some rows and otherwise reads once, few, many or a size class.

>TRBV5-6|TRBJ1-6|NA|NA
CATSQSSYNSPLHF
TGTGCCACCTCTCAGAGCTCCTATAATTCACCCCTCCACTTT
>TRBV10-2|TRBJ2-1|NA|NA
CASTSSYNEQFF
TGCGCCAGCACGAGCTCCTACAATGAGCAGTTCTTC
>TRBV29-1|TRBJ2-1|TRBD2|NA
CSVTGTSGASEQFF
TGCAGCGTCACCGGGACTAGCGGAGCAAGTGAGCAGTTCTTC
>TRBV2|TRBJ2-7|NA|NA
CASSPGPIEQYF
TGTGCCAGCAGCCCGGGGCCGATTGAGCAGTACTTC
>TRBV4-1|TRBJ2-7|NA|NA
CASSQVGYEQYF
TGCGCCAGCAGCCAAGTAGGGTACGAGCAGTACTTC
>TRBV7-8|TRBJ1-1|TRBD1|NA
CASSITTGGMNTEAFF
TGTGCCAGCAGCATCACGACAGGGGGAATGAACACTGAAGCTTTCTTT
>TRBV5-4|TRBJ2-1|NA|NA
CASSFATSLFEQFF
TGTGCCAGCAGCTTCGCGACTAGTTTATTTGAGCAGTTCTTC
>TRBV6-1|TRBJ2-7|NA|NA
CASAPSKTSSEQYF
TGTGCCAGCGCCCCTAGTAAGACTTCCTCCGAGCAGTACTTC
>TRBV19|TRBJ2-7|NA|NA
CASSERGLPPYEQYF
TGTGCCAGTAGTGAACGGGGACTCCCCCCCTACGAGCAGTACTTC
>TRBV2|TRBJ1-4|TRBD1|NA
CASSQKTGWGEKLFF
TGTGCCAGCAGTCAGAAGACAGGGTGGGGTGAAAAACTGTTTTTT
>TRBV19|TRBJ2-1|TRBD2|NA
CASSLPTSGRASGEQFF
TGTGCCAGTAGTCTCCCGACTAGCGGGAGGGCCTCGGGTGAGCAGTTCTTC
>TRBV6-6|TRBJ2-7|NA|NA
CASTNENWGYEQYF
TGTGCCAGCACCAATGAAAACTGGGGCTACGAGCAGTACTTC
>TRBV7-9|TRBJ1-1|NA|once
CASSLLGTEAFF
TGTGCCAGCAGCTTACTCGGCACTGAAGCTTTCTTT
>TRBV5-8|TRBJ2-1|NA|NA
CASSLQGGNEQFF
TGTGCCAGCAGCTTACAGGGAGGGAATGAGCAGTTCTTC
>TRBV18|TRBJ2-1|NA|NA
CASSPLSGTAPNEQFF
TGTGCCAGCTCACCACTGTCCGGGACCGCACCCAATGAGCAGTTCTTC
>TRBV5-4|TRBJ2-1|TRBD1|NA
CASSLGQGDRLYNEQFF
TGTGCCAGCAGCCTTGGACAGGGCGATCGGCTTTACAATGAGCAGTTCTTC
>TRBV29-1|TRBJ2-3|TRBD2|once
CSVAGLAGGPLSDTQYF
TGCAGCGTTGCCGGGCTAGCGGGAGGGCCGTTATCAGATACGCAGTATTTT
>TRBV6-6|TRBJ2-7|TRBD2|NA
CASSSLLAGQYF
TGTGCCAGCAGTTCCCTGCTAGCGGGGCAGTACTTC
>TRBV9|TRBJ2-1|NA|NA
CASSVAKGLGDSYNEQFF
TGTGCCAGCAGCGTAGCAAAGGGACTGGGGGATTCCTACAATGAGCAGTTCTTC
>TRBV9|TRBJ1-5|NA|few
CASSVMDSPWEPQHF
TGTGCCAGCAGCGTAATGGACAGCCCATGGGAGCCCCAGCATTTT
>TRBV29-1|TRBJ2-7|NA|NA
CSVLTEFYEQYF
TGCAGCGTCTTGACAGAATTCTACGAGCAGTACTTC
>TRBV4-1|TRBJ2-7|TRBD1|NA
CASSHPRTGEGYEQYF
TGCGCCAGCAGCCACCCCCGGACAGGGGAAGGCTACGAGCAGTACTTC
>TRBV4-1|TRBJ2-1|NA|NA
CASSQVYAGQFYNEQFF
TGCGCCAGCAGCCAAGTATACGCCGGCCAGTTCTACAATGAGCAGTTCTTC
>TRBV2|TRBJ2-1|TRBD2|once
CASSETSGHNEQFF
TGTGCCAGCAGTGAGACTAGCGGTCACAATGAGCAGTTCTTC
>TRBV7-9|TRBJ2-7|TRBD2|NA
CASSLSPGLAVLTYEQYF
TGTGCCAGCAGCTTATCCCCGGGACTAGCGGTGCTAACCTACGAGCAGTACTTC
>TRBV4-1|TRBJ2-2|NA|NA
CASSQDGGLFF
TGCGCCAGCAGCCAAGACGGAGGGCTGTTTTTT
>TRBV9|TRBJ2-7|NA|NA
CAGSPTSGLSYEQYF
TGTGCCGGCAGCCCCACCAGCGGACTCTCCTACGAGCAGTACTTC
>TRBV27|TRBJ2-1|NA|NA
CASSFLYNEQFF
TGTGCCAGCAGTTTCCTCTACAATGAGCAGTTCTTC